The rows below give T cell receptor beta chains drawn from one sample of a study of blood T cell repertoires in COVID-19. Generated by immunoSEQ multiplex PCR, the TCRdb table keeps only in-frame clones and is missing some. The profile covers about 46,000 clones, with 88% appearing a single time and approximately 9.6% taken by the ten largest. Sequencing was done on a sample of peripheral blood. The origin of the receptors is a man in his fifties or sixties with active COVID-19. Both conserved end residues are trimmed from each CDR3. Fields, in order: V gene, clone size, D gene, CDR3 protein. D genes are given only for firm matches. Clone size is stated in some rows and not others, as once, few, many or a class when expanded.

V: TRBV28; size: .; D: .; CDR3: ASSSTVSNQPQH
V: TRBV7-2; size: .; D: .; CDR3: ASSLETVYQETQY
V: TRBV28; size: .; D: TRBD1; CDR3: ASSPGGTGRDSNYGYT
V: TRBV30; size: few; D: TRBD2; CDR3: AWSVQASGGTYEQY
V: TRBV30; size: .; D: .; CDR3: AWSVRQGQRNEQF
V: TRBV5-4; size: .; D: .; CDR3: ASSLPNRASYNEQF
V: TRBV14; size: once; D: .; CDR3: ASSRNPAGQY
V: TRBV2; size: .; D: .; CDR3: ASSFSGAGGY
V: TRBV6-1; size: .; D: TRBD1; CDR3: ASSDGQGGNQPQH
V: TRBV7-9; size: once; D: TRBD2; CDR3: ASSLGAGGPGGTDTQY
V: TRBV19; size: once; D: .; CDR3: ASSIRRGLNEKLF
V: TRBV19; size: .; D: TRBD1; CDR3: ASSRGWDRGVYEQF
V: TRBV14; size: .; D: TRBD1; CDR3: ASSQNQGDEQF
V: TRBV7-2; size: .; D: .; CDR3: ASSFTAETQY
V: TRBV28; size: .; D: .; CDR3: ASSLYGGNYGYT
V: TRBV28; size: .; D: .; CDR3: ASSLRSAAVR
V: TRBV6-5; size: once; D: TRBD1; CDR3: ASSYAPGGGNIQY
V: TRBV18; size: .; D: .; CDR3: ASSPSKAGVSSSGNTIY
V: TRBV7-2; size: few; D: TRBD2; CDR3: ASSLAGTNFNEQF
V: TRBV27; size: .; D: .; CDR3: ASRLQGTGNTIY
V: TRBV21-1; size: .; D: .; CDR3: ASRPGAPINYGYT
V: TRBV7-8; size: .; D: .; CDR3: ASSFPRASAGNTIY
V: TRBV18; size: .; D: .; CDR3: ASSLRQGWQETQY
V: TRBV24-1; size: .; D: TRBD1; CDR3: ATSPNRGLRSDQETQY
V: TRBV13; size: .; D: TRBD2; CDR3: ASSFSGRATYNEQF
V: TRBV5-1; size: .; D: .; CDR3: ASSLALTGSYEQY
V: TRBV7-9; size: .; D: TRBD1; CDR3: ASSLGTGEGYT
V: TRBV5-1; size: .; D: .; CDR3: ASSLEQSDEKLF
V: TRBV3-1/TRBV3-2; size: once; D: .; CDR3: ASSPPAGKYNEQF
V: TRBV5-4; size: .; D: TRBD2; CDR3: ASSLTSGAGAGEQY
V: TRBV30; size: .; D: TRBD1; CDR3: AWSVLGDRRRYSNQPQH
V: TRBV29-1; size: .; D: TRBD2; CDR3: SVCPSGDKGDTQY
V: TRBV6-5; size: .; D: .; CDR3: ARRTSRDEQY
V: TRBV7-9; size: .; D: TRBD1; CDR3: ASSFRQGGYEQF
V: TRBV19; size: .; D: .; CDR3: ASKATASNYGYT
V: TRBV7-8; size: .; D: .; CDR3: ASSFSTQETQY
V: TRBV7-3; size: .; D: .; CDR3: ASSLNPGALADTQY
V: TRBV7-3; size: .; D: TRBD1; CDR3: ASSSGQPQETQY
V: TRBV15; size: .; D: TRBD1; CDR3: ATSTDRGQGQPQH
V: TRBV5-1; size: .; D: .; CDR3: ATWDIANGEQY
V: TRBV2; size: .; D: .; CDR3: ASRTGSLPYGYT
V: TRBV28; size: .; D: .; CDR3: ASSPLVRGGYEQY
V: TRBV21-1; size: once; D: .; CDR3: ASLAGVNTGELF
V: TRBV5-4; size: .; D: .; CDR3: ASSLQGGTGELF
V: TRBV6-5; size: .; D: TRBD1; CDR3: ASSYGGQYSYGYT
V: TRBV5-4; size: .; D: .; CDR3: ASVRGETQY
V: TRBV7-2; size: .; D: .; CDR3: ASSLVGGEANVLT
V: TRBV6-5; size: .; D: TRBD1; CDR3: ASSTDRGGNQPQH
V: TRBV4-3; size: .; D: TRBD1; CDR3: ASSRTQGSEQF
V: TRBV13; size: .; D: TRBD2; CDR3: ASSSKTGTRDYNEQF
V: TRBV18; size: .; D: .; CDR3: ASSSNSDSSYGYT
V: TRBV9; size: .; D: TRBD2; CDR3: ASSPSGGVRAYEQY
V: TRBV5-4; size: .; D: TRBD2; CDR3: ASRSTSGNDEQY
V: TRBV4-2; size: .; D: .; CDR3: ASSLEGGNTGELF
V: TRBV2; size: .; D: .; CDR3: ASSRESNTGELF
V: TRBV27; size: .; D: .; CDR3: ASSITYPGRGGNQPQH
V: TRBV9; size: .; D: TRBD1; CDR3: ASSGDRGGEKLF
V: TRBV5-1; size: .; D: .; CDR3: ASSLDKAQAHEQY
V: TRBV12-3/TRBV12-4; size: .; D: .; CDR3: ASRFDEGEQF